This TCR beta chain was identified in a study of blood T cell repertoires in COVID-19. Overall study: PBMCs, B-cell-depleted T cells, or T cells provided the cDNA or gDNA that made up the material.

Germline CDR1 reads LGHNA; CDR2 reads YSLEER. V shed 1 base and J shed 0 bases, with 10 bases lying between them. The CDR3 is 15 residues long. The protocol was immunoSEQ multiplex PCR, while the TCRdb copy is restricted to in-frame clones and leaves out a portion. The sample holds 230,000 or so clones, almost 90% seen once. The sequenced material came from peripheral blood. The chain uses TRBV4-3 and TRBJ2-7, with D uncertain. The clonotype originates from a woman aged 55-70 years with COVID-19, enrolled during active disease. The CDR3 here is CASSQGSTFSYEQYF. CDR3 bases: TGCGCCAGCAGCCAAGGGTCGACATTCTCCTACGAGCAGTACTTC.